This T cell receptor beta chain is drawn from a study of human T cells and chemical hapten exposure. Described time point: pre-sensitization, week 0. Specified treatment: therapeutic diphenylcyclopropenone sensitization with weekly scalp DPC. Prior to application of each patch test, blood was drawn. The study used a library that attached unique molecular identifiers to individual cDNA molecules. A single record per CDR3 protein comes from TCRdb applying MiXCR to the RACE reads. The table lists 240,000 or so distinct CDR3 sequences, about 8.6% of them singletons. This clonotype occurred once. The CDR3 is made up of 14 amino acids. Between the trimmed V and J ends, which lost 7 bases and 7 bases, there was a span of 17 bases.

This chain joins TRBV12-3 or TRBV12-4 and TRBJ2-1; D might be TRBD2 (6 bases). The TCR comes from a woman aged 40 to 50 with alopecia areata. Some clones in this sample may be carry-over from other donors' samples. The input for sequencing was whole blood, taken in connection with sensitization to the hapten diphenylcyclopropenone (DPC). The CDR3 DNA is TGTGCCAGCACCCGGGACTCTCCAGGGAATGAGCAGTTCTTC. Translating it yields CASTRDSPGNEQFF.